This T cell receptor beta chain was retrieved from a study of CD8 T cells in ankylosing spondylitis (dated by TCRdb to the late 2010s). Regarding the study in general: T cell receptor beta repertoires were profiled in healthy donors and ankylosing spondylitis patients so that disease-linked TCR variants could be found. Samples of peripheral blood were taken, and for ankylosing spondylitis patients, synovial fluid was collected as well. The full study cohort comprised around 25 ankylosing spondylitis patients and around 100 healthy donors. General study outcomes and caveats: Some motif variants had previously been reported in the synovial fluid and blood of reactive arthritis patients, which suggests shared mechanisms of disease initiation. A TCR beta motif made up of several highly homologous amino acid variants appeared to be characteristic of blood from ankylosing spondylitis patients. The disease-linked clones were reported as significantly enriched in matched synovial fluid samples from ankylosing spondylitis patients. The disease-linked clones had a CD8+ phenotype and were found at relatively low frequencies in peripheral blood.

TCRdb names Illumina HiSeq 2500 as the instrument used. Quantitative 5'-RACE with molecular barcodes was used to prepare TCR beta libraries. The original methods were these. A new computational method, built on a probabilistic model of VDJ rearrangement, was used to identify disease-linked TCR variants. TCRdb trimmed the raw reads at Q25, called clones with MiXCR and kept productive beta chains. All rows with the same CDR3 protein become a single entry with the most common DNA and genes. The authors' filters were not applied to this entry. This sample comprises 500,000 to 650,000 distinct CDR3 sequences, 5.3% of them detected only once. The ten largest clones capture approximately 4% of the sample. This clonotype came up many times. The antigen it recognizes is unknown. Base qualities are not recorded, but no much larger clone differs from it by a single base. CDR1 and CDR2, per the germline V gene, are SGHVS and FQNEAQ. Trimming takes 1 base off V and 12 bases off J; junction bases not matched to a gene: 6. There are 14 amino acids in the CDR3, from cysteine to phenylalanine inclusive. The read is trimmed to its CDR3 DNA, 42 bases read in frame from base 1.

Material: blood, either unsorted or a sorted T cell fraction (not recorded which). The sequence came from a male donor with ankylosing spondylitis. The V and J genes are TRBV7-8 and TRBJ2-1; the junction holds 10 bases that match TRBD2. The CDR3 is CASSLGTSGPWQFF. Here is the DNA: TGTGCCAGCAGCTTAGGGACTAGCGGCCCCTGGCAGTTCTTC.